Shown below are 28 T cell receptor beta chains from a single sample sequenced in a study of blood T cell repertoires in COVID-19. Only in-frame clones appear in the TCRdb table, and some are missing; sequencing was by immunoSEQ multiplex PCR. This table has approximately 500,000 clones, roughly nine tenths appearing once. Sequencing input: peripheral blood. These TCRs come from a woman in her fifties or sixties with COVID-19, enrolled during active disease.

CDR3 residues: CASSPRTGGYTF. In nucleotides, the CDR3 is TGTGCCAGCAGTCCTCGGACAGGTGGCTACACCTTC. The chain is built from TRBV28 and TRBJ1-2, with 7 bases that match TRBD1. Germline loops: CDR1 MDHEN, CDR2 SYDVKM. V shed 5 bases and J 7 bases; nucleotides not matched to a gene: 4. The CDR3 loop spans 12 amino acids.

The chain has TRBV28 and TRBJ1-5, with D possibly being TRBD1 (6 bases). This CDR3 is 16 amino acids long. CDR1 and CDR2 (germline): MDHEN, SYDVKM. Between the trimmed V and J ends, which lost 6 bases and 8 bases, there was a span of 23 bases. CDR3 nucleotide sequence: TGTGCCAGCAGATCCGCAGCCGACAGGACCGTGGAGCCCCAGCATTTT. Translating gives CASRSAADRTVEPQHF. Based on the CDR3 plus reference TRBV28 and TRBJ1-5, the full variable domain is DVKVTQSSRYLVKRTGEKVFLECVQDMDHENMFWYRQDPGLGLRLIYFSYDVKMKEKGDIPEGYSVSREKKERFSLILESASTNQTSMYLCASRSAADRTVEPQHFGDGTRLSIL.

CDR3 coding DNA: TGTGCCAGCACCCCAGGGGGGAACTATGGCTACACCTTC. Protein product: CASTPGGNYGYTF. V and J are TRBV5-8 and TRBJ1-2; 7 nucleotides line up with TRBD1. After removal of 6 bases from V and 2 bases from J, the junction contained 4 bases not matched to a gene. The CDR3 sequence is 13 residues long. Germline-derived CDR1 and CDR2 are SGHTS and YDEGEE.

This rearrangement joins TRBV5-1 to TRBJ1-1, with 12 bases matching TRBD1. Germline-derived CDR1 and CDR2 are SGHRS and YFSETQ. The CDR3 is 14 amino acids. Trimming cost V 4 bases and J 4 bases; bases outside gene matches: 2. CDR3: CASSAGQGATEAFF. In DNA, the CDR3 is TGCGCCAGCAGCGCGGGACAGGGGGCCACTGAAGCTTTCTTT. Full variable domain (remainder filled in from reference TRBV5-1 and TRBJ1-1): KAGVTQTPRYLIKTRGQQVTLSCSPISGHRSVSWYQQTPGQGLQFLFEYFSETQRNKGNFPGRFSGRQFSNSRSEMNVSTLELGDSALYLCASSAGQGATEAFFGQGTRLTVV.

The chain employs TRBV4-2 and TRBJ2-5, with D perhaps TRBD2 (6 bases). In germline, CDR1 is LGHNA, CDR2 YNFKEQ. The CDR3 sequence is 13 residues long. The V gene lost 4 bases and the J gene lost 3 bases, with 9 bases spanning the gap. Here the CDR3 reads CASSPLAEETQYF. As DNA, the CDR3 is TGTGCCAGCAGCCCACTAGCCGAAGAGACCCAGTACTTC.

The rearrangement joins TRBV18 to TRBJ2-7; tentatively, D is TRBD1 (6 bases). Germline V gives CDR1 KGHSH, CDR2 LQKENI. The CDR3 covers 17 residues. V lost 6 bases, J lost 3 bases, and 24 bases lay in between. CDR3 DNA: TGTGCCAGCTCCCCGGGGTTCGTACAGGGTCCCAACTACGAGCAGTACTTC. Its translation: CASSPGFVQGPNYEQYF.

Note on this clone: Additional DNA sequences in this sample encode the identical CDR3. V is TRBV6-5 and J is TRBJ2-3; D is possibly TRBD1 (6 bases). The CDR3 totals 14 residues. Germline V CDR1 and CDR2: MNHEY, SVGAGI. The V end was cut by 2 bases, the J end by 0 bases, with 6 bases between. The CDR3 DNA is TGTGCCAGCAGTTACGGACAGAGCACAGATACGCAGTATTTT. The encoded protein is CASSYGQSTDTQYF.

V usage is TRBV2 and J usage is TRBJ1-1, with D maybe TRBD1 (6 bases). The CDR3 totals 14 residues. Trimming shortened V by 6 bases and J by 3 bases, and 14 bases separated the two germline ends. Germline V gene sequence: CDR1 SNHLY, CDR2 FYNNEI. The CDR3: CASRLTGSDTEAFF. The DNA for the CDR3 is TGTGCCAGCAGGCTAACAGGGAGTGACACTGAAGCTTTCTTT.

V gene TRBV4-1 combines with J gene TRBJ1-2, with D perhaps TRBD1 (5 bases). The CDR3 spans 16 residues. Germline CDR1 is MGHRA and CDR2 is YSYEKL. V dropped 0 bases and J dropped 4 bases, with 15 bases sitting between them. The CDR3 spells CASSQDRGGTFYGYTF. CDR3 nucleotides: TGCGCCAGCAGCCAAGATCGAGGAGGGACCTTCTATGGCTACACCTTC.

The CDR3 bases are TGTGCCAGCAGCGCTTTGGGCAGGCCGATTCACAATGAGCAGTTCTTC. This translates into CASSALGRPIHNEQFF. The chain carries TRBV9 and TRBJ2-1; D is undetermined. The CDR3 has 16 residues. CDR1 is SGDLS and CDR2 is YYNGEE in the germline V gene. The V and J ends lost 3 bases and 5 bases respectively, with 18 bases between them.

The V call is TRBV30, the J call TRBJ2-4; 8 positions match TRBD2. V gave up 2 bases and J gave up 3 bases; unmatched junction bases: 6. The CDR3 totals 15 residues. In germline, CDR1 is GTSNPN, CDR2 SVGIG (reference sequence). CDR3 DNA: TGTGCCTGGAGTATCGGGGGGGGTGGCAAAAACATTCAGTACTTC. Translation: CAWSIGGGGKNIQYF.

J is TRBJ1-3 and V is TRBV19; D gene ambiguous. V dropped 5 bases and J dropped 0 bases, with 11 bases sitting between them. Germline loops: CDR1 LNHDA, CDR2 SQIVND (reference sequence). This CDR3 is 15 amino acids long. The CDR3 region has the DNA TGTGCCAGTAGTGCGTCTGGTATCTCTGGAAACACCATATATTTT. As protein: CASSASGISGNTIYF.

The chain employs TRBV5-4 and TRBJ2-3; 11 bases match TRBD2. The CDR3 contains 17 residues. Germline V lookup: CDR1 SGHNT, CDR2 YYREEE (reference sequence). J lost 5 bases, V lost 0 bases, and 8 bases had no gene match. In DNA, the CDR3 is TGTGCCAGCAGCTTGGCCTCGATAGCGGGGGGGCAAGATACGCAGTATTTT. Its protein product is CASSLASIAGGQDTQYF.

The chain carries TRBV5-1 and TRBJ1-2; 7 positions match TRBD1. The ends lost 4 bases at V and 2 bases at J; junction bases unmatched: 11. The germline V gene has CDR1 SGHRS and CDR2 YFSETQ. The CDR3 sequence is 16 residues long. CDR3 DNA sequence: TGCGCCAGCAGCACGGGACAGATAGTCGAAAACTATGGCTACACCTTC. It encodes CASSTGQIVENYGYTF.

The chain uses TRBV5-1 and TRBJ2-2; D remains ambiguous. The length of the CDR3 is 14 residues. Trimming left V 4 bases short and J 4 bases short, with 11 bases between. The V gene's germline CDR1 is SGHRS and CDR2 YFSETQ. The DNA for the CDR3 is TGCGCCAGCAGCCAAGGAAGGAGCACCGGGGAGCTGTTTTTT. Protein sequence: CASSQGRSTGELFF.

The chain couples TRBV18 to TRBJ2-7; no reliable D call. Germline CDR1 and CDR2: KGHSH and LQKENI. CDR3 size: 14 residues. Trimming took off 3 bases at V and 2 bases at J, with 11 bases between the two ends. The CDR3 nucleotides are TGTGCCAGCTCACCCCCAACTAATACCTACGAGCAGTACTTC. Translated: CASSPPTNTYEQYF.

DNA of the CDR3: TGTGCCAGCACCTCAGGTAACAGTGGGACTGAAGCTTTCTTT. Amino acids: CASTSGNSGTEAFF. This chain joins TRBV3-1 (or the pseudogene TRBV3-2) and TRBJ1-1; D call uncertain. Per the germline V gene, CDR1 is LGHDT and CDR2 is YNNKEL (reference sequence). The CDR3 has 14 residues. The ends were cut back, 7 bases at V and 5 bases at J, with 17 bases in the middle.

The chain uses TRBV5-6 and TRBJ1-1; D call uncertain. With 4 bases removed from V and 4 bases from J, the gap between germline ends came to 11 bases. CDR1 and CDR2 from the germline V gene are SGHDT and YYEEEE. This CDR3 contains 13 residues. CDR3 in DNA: TGTGCCAGCAGCCCCGGAGGGAGCACTGAAGCTTTCTTT. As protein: CASSPGGSTEAFF.

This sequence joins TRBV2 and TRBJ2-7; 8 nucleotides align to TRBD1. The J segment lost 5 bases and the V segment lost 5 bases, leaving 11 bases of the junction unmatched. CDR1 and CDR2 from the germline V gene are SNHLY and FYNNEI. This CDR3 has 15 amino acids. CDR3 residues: CASSWPGTGSDEQYF. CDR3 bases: TGTGCCAGCAGTTGGCCCGGGACAGGCAGTGACGAGCAGTACTTC.

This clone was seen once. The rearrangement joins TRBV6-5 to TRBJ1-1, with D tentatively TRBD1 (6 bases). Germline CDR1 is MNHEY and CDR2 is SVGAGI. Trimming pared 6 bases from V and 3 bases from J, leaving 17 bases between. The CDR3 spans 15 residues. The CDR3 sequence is CASSEWGGRHTEAFF. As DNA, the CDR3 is TGTGCCAGCAGCGAGTGGGGGGGGCGGCACACTGAAGCTTTCTTT.

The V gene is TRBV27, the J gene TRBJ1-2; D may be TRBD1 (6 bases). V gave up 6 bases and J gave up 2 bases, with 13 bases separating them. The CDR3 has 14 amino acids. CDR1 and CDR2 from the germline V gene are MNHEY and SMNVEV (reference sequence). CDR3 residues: CASSWAGANYGYTF. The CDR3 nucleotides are TGTGCCAGCAGCTGGGCAGGGGCGAACTATGGCTACACCTTC.

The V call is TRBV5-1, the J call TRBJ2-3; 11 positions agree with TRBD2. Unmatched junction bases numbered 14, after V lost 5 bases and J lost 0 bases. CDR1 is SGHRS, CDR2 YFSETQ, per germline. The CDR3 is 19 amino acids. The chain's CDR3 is CASRRAPSTSGGSTDTQYF. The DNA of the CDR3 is TGCGCCAGCAGACGGGCCCCTTCTACTAGCGGGGGTAGCACAGATACGCAGTATTTT.

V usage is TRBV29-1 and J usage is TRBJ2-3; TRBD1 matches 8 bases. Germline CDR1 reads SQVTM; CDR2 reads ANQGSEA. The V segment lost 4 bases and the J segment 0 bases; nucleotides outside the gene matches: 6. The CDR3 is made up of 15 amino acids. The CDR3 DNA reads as TGCAGCGTTGGGACAGGGTGGGAGAGCACAGATACGCAGTATTTT. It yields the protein CSVGTGWESTDTQYF.

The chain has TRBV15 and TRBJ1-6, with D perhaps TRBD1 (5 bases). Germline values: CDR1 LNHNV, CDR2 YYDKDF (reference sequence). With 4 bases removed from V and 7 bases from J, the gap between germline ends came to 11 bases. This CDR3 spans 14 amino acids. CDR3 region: CATSMGLPNSPLHF. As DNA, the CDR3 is TGTGCCACCAGCATGGGGCTCCCCAATTCACCCCTCCACTTT.

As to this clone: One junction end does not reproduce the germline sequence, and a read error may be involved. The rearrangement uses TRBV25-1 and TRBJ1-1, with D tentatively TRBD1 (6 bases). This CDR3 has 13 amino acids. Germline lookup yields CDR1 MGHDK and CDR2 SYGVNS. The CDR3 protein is CASSEYGGYGYGF. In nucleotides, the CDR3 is TGTGCCAGCAGTGAATATGGGGGCTATGGCTATGGATTT.

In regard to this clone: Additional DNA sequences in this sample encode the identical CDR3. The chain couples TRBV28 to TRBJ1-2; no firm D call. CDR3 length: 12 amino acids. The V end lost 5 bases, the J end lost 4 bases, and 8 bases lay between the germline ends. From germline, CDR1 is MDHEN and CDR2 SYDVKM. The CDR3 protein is CASSLGGYGYTF. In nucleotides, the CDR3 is TGTGCCAGCAGTCTAGGAGGCTATGGCTACACCTTC.

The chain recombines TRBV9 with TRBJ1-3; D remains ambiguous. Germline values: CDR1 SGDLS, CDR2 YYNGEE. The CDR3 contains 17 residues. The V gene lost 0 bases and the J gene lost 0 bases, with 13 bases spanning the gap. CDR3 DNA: TGTGCCAGCAGCGTAGGATTAGGGAGCAGCTCTGGAAACACCATATATTTT. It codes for CASSVGLGSSSGNTIYF.

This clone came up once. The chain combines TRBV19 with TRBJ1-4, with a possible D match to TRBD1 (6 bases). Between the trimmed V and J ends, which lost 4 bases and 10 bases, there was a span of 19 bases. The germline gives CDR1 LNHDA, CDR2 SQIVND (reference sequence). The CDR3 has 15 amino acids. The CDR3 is CASSTTGTTGGKLFF. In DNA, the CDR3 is TGTGCCAGTAGTACGACCGGGACAACGGGGGGAAAACTGTTTTTT. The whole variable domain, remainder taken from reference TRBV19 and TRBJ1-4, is DGGITQSPKYLFRKEGQNVTLSCEQNLNHDAMYWYRQDPGQGLRLIYYSQIVNDFQKGDIAEGYSVSREKKESFPLTVTSAQKNPTAFYLCASSTTGTTGGKLFFGSGTQLSVL.